The 20 T cell receptor beta chains below all came from one sample that was sequenced in a study of T cell repertoires in cytomegalovirus infection. TCRdb independently ran MiXCR on the reads; one entry per CDR3 protein. The profile shows some 800,000 distinct CDR3 sequences, 30% to 35% of them singletons. Antigens for these TCRs are unknown. This specimen consisted of cultured CD8+ T cells from PBMCs, obtained from culture after CMV antigen stimulation. Receptor source: a human donor in good health (CMV status not recorded). Some clones in this sample may be carry-over from other donors' samples.

This clonotype was seen a few times. CDR3 region: CASSLGDGSGGSYNEQFF. The CDR3 DNA is TGTGCCAGCAGCTTAGGGGACGGTAGCGGGGGGTCTTACAATGAGCAGTTCTTC. V usage is TRBV7-6 and J usage is TRBJ2-1; TRBD2 matches 10 bases. CDR3 size: 18 residues. Trimming cost V 1 base and J 4 bases; bases outside gene matches: 10. The germline gives CDR1 SGHVS, CDR2 FNYEAQ.

J is TRBJ1-2 and V is TRBV12-3 or TRBV12-4; D gene ambiguous. CDR3 size: 16 residues. V was clipped by 0 bases and J by 0 bases, with 11 bases between them. The CDR3 is CASSLARRVANYGYTF. DNA of the CDR3: TGTGCCAGCAGTTTAGCGCGTAGGGTAGCTAACTATGGCTACACCTTC.

Comments on this clonotype: A read error is possible here, since a much larger clone lies one base away. The chain carries TRBV7-2 and TRBJ1-5; no clear D gene. Germline CDR1 is SGHTA and CDR2 is FQGNSA. The CDR3 length is 17 residues. CDR3 loop: CASSFAVGNPANQSQHF. Written as DNA, the CDR3 is TGTGCCAGCAGCTTTGCGGTCGGAAACCCAGCGAATCAGTCCCAGCATTTT.

This rearrangement joins TRBV27 to TRBJ2-7; possible D gene TRBD1, 6 bases. Trimming took off 6 bases at V and 3 bases at J, with 15 bases between the two ends. Per germline, CDR1 MNHEY and CDR2 SMNVEV (reference sequence). This CDR3 comprises 14 residues. CDR3 sequence reads: CASRTGLENYEQYF. The CDR3 DNA follows: TGTGCCAGCAGAACAGGGCTAGAGAACTACGAGCAGTACTTC.

The J gene is TRBJ2-1, the V gene TRBV19; D is perhaps TRBD1 (6 bases). CDR1 is LNHDA and CDR2 is SQIVND in the germline V gene (reference sequence). The CDR3 spans 15 residues. V shed 0 bases and J shed 2 bases, with 8 bases lying between them. The CDR3 here is CASSIEQGPYNEQFF. DNA for the CDR3: TGTGCCAGTAGTATAGAACAGGGACCCTACAATGAGCAGTTCTTC.

The V call is TRBV6-8, the J call TRBJ2-7; the D call may be TRBD1 or TRBD2 (5 bases each). The CDR3 loop spans 16 amino acids. Germline V lookup: CDR1 MNHGY, CDR2 SAAAGT. The germline V and J ends were trimmed by 6 bases and 2 bases, with 20 bases remaining between them. CDR3 amino acids: CASRGVRDSLTYEQYF. CDR3 DNA: TGTGCCAGCAGGGGAGTGAGAGACAGCCTAACCTACGAGCAGTACTTC.

The chain combines TRBV6-1 with TRBJ1-5; TRBD1 agrees at 7 bases. Per germline, CDR1 MNHNS and CDR2 SASEGT. With 5 bases clipped from V and 3 bases from J, the junction kept 7 bases outside the gene matches. There are 15 residues in the CDR3. CDR3 sequence reads: CASSPRQGPNQPQHF. The CDR3, as DNA: TGTGCCAGCAGTCCCCGACAGGGCCCCAATCAGCCCCAGCATTTT.

CDR3 sequence (DNA): TGCAGTGCTAGGACGCCTCTCCAGGTATTGAGCTACACCTTC. Residues: CSARTPLQVLSYTF. The rearrangement links TRBV20-1 to TRBJ1-2; D ambiguous. The CDR3 is 14 residues long. Looked up from germline, CDR1 is DFQATT and CDR2 is SNEGSKA (reference sequence). Trimming pared 3 bases from V and 9 bases from J, leaving 20 bases between.

There are a few counts of this clonotype. This sequence joins TRBV7-9 and TRBJ1-5; D not certain. V lost 3 bases to trimming and J lost 0 bases, with 12 bases between them. The CDR3 spans 16 residues. Germline V gives CDR1 SEHNR, CDR2 FQNEAQ (reference sequence). CDR3 region: CASSFEGSYSNQPQHF. The CDR3 DNA reads as TGTGCCAGCAGCTTCGAAGGATCTTATAGCAATCAGCCCCAGCATTTT.

The chain recombines TRBV27 with TRBJ1-1, with D unclear. Germline V gene data show CDR1 as MNHEY and CDR2 as SMNVEV (reference sequence). The CDR3 runs 14 residues. Trimming shortened V by 3 bases and J by 0 bases, and 8 bases separated the two germline ends. Here the CDR3 reads CASSFGAVNTEAFF. As DNA, the CDR3 is TGTGCCAGCAGTTTCGGTGCAGTGAACACTGAAGCTTTCTTT.

This clonotype was recorded many times. The chain recombines TRBV7-8 with TRBJ2-5; 8 nucleotides line up with TRBD2. This CDR3 is built from 17 residues. Germline CDR1 is SGHVS and CDR2 is FQNEAQ. V dropped 5 bases and J dropped 1; count of bases not matched to a gene: 12. The CDR3 DNA reads TGTGCCAGCAGCCTAGGGGACGCGGGGGGCATCCAAGAGACCCAGTACTTC. Its translation: CASSLGDAGGIQETQYF. The full variable domain, completed using reference TRBV7-8 and TRBJ2-5, is GAGVSQSPRYKVAKRGQDVALRCDPISGHVSLFWYQQALGQGPEFLTYFQNEAQLDKSGLPSDRFFAERPEGSVSTLKIQRTQQEDSAVYLCASSLGDAGGIQETQYFGPGTRLLVL.

The V gene is TRBV9, the J gene TRBJ1-3, with 10 nucleotides matching TRBD1. The CDR3 totals 17 residues. Germline V lookup: CDR1 SGDLS, CDR2 YYNGEE. The junction had 6 bases not matched to a gene; V was cut back by 3 bases and J by 0 bases. CDR3 region: CASSEGTGADSGNTIYF. The CDR3 DNA reads as TGTGCCAGCAGCGAGGGGACAGGGGCCGACTCTGGAAACACCATATATTTT.

The genes are TRBV7-2 and TRBJ2-3; 8 bases align to TRBD1. Trimming removed 3 bases from V and 1 base from J; junction bases left unmatched: 3. Germline CDR1 reads SGHTA; CDR2 reads FQGNSA. The CDR3 is 15 amino acids. The CDR3 DNA sequence: TGTGCCAGCAGCTTCGACAGGGGAGGCACAGATACGCAGTATTTT. Encoded protein: CASSFDRGGTDTQYF.

This chain links TRBV5-1 with TRBJ2-7; D gene uncertain. CDR1 and CDR2 (germline): SGHRS, YFSETQ. Trimming stripped 0 bases from V and 5 bases from J, with 9 bases between. The CDR3 covers 13 residues. CDR3 nucleotide sequence: TGCGCCAGCAGCTTGGATCCAGCAAACGAGCAGTACGTC. Translated, it gives CASSLDPANEQYV.

The chain combines TRBV12-3 or TRBV12-4 with TRBJ2-7; D is possibly TRBD1 (5 bases). Trimming cost V 4 bases and J 5 bases, with 9 bases left between them. The CDR3 has 12 residues. CDR3 region: CASSSIGDEQYF. CDR3 sequence (DNA): TGTGCCAGCAGTTCGATAGGGGACGAGCAGTACTTC.

This clonotype has only a few counts. V is TRBV7-9 and J is TRBJ2-3; 7 bases agree with TRBD1. This CDR3 is 15 amino acids long. CDR1 and CDR2 from the germline V gene are SEHNR and FQNEAQ (reference sequence). V dropped 6 bases and J dropped 2; count of bases not matched to a gene: 8. CDR3 sequence reads: CASRTTQGPTDTQYF. CDR3 DNA sequence: TGTGCCAGCAGAACTACACAGGGGCCCACAGATACGCAGTATTTT.

V usage is TRBV29-1 and J usage is TRBJ2-1; 7 nucleotides match TRBD2. V gave up 5 bases and J gave up 4 bases; unmatched junction bases: 11. Germline values: CDR1 SQVTM, CDR2 ANQGSEA. The CDR3 sequence is 15 residues long. The CDR3 reads CSVISGDLKYNEQFF. The CDR3 DNA follows: TGCAGCGTTATAAGCGGGGACCTTAAATACAATGAGCAGTTCTTC.

This clonotype was found many times. The rearrangement joins TRBV7-2 to TRBJ1-1; the D is unclear. CDR1 and CDR2 from the germline V gene are SGHTA and FQGNSA. The CDR3 contains 11 residues. The V and J ends lost 5 bases and 10 bases respectively, with 11 bases between them. The CDR3 DNA reads as TGTGCCAGCAGCCCGACACCTGGAGCTTTCTTT. It specifies CASSPTPGAFF.

There are a few counts of this clonotype. V and J are TRBV5-4 and TRBJ1-2, with TRBD1 as a possible D gene (6 bases). This CDR3 region has 15 residues. The V and J ends lost 0 bases and 4 bases respectively, with 13 bases between them. The germline V gene has CDR1 SGHNT and CDR2 YYREEE (reference sequence). This CDR3 reads CASSLVTGKIYGYTF. The DNA of the CDR3 is TGTGCCAGCAGCTTGGTAACAGGGAAAATCTATGGCTACACCTTC. The full variable domain, in which reference TRBV5-4 and TRBJ1-2 provide the parts outside the CDR3, is ETGVTQSPTHLIKTRGQQVTLRCSSQSGHNTVSWYQQALGQGPQFIFQYYREEENGRGNFPPRFSGLQFPNYSSELNVNALELDDSALYLCASSLVTGKIYGYTFGSGTRLTVV.

A few counts support this clonotype. The CDR3 sequence: CASSLAEDPYVASPEKLFF. CDR3 DNA: TGTGCCAGCAGCTTAGCGGAGGACCCTTACGTGGCTTCTCCTGAAAAACTGTTTTTT. The J gene is TRBJ1-4, the V gene TRBV7-2; D unresolved. The V end was cut by 0 bases, the J end by 7 bases, with 24 bases between. From germline, CDR1 is SGHTA and CDR2 FQGNSA. CDR3 length equals 19 residues.